Each of the 13 T cell receptor beta chains below was sequenced from the same sample in a study of glioma-infiltrating T cells after dendritic cell vaccination. The time point denotes: after dendritic cell vaccination, including at tumor progression/relapse. The table came from immunoSEQ multiplex PCR; TCRdb's copy has only in-frame clones and leaves some out. The sample lists fewer than 65,000 clones; 89% were seen once. The specimen was blood, collected after dendritic cell vaccination. The receptors were sampled from a human donor with glioblastoma.

The J gene is TRBJ2-1, the V gene TRBV19, with 10 bases that match TRBD2. With V trimmed by 1 base and J by 7 bases, 7 bases remained unmatched. Germline V gene lookup returns CDR1 LNHDA and CDR2 SQIVND (reference sequence). The CDR3 is 16 amino acids. In nucleotides, the CDR3 is TGTGCCAGTAGTATAGCACTAGCGGGACCCAATAATGAGCAGTTCTTC. Protein sequence: CASSIALAGPNNEQFF.

The chain couples TRBV2 to TRBJ1-4, with D possibly matching TRBD1 (5 bases). The germline V and J ends were trimmed by 6 bases and 3 bases, with 11 bases remaining between them. There are 14 residues in the CDR3. CDR1 and CDR2 from the germline V gene are SNHLY and FYNNEI. CDR3 sequence: CASSLRGSNEKLFF. For the CDR3, the DNA is TGTGCCAGCAGCCTTAGGGGATCTAATGAAAAACTGTTTTTT.

The chain joins TRBV29-1 to TRBJ1-5, with 7 bases aligning to TRBD1. Germline V CDR1 and CDR2: SQVTM, ANQGSEA. The CDR3 extends over 12 amino acids. After removal of 4 bases from V and 4 bases from J, the junction contained 1 base not matched to a gene. The CDR3 coding sequence is TGCAGCGTTGGGACAGGTAATCAGCCCCAGCATTTT. The encoded protein is CSVGTGNQPQHF.

J is TRBJ2-5 and V is TRBV27, with D hard to call. Trimming left V 2 bases short and J 5 bases short, with 9 bases between. The CDR3 sequence is 13 residues long. The germline V gene encodes CDR1 MNHEY and CDR2 SMNVEV (reference sequence). CDR3: CASSLEHRETQYF. For the CDR3, the DNA is TGTGCCAGCAGTTTAGAGCATCGGGAGACCCAGTACTTC.

The chain recombines TRBV5-4 with TRBJ1-1; D call uncertain. The CDR3 is 14 amino acids. CDR1 is SGHNT and CDR2 is YYREEE in the germline V gene (reference sequence). The V gene lost 4 bases and the J gene lost 0 bases, with 10 bases spanning the gap. CDR3: CASSPNFMNTEAFF. CDR3 nucleotides: TGTGCCAGCAGCCCCAATTTCATGAACACTGAAGCTTTCTTT.

The J gene is TRBJ1-2, the V gene TRBV29-1; no definite D call. Germline V CDR1 and CDR2: SQVTM, ANQGSEA. V lost 5 bases to trimming and J lost 5 bases, with 15 bases between them. The CDR3 contains 13 residues. The CDR3 nucleotides read TGCAGCGTTCTAAGTCGCGGGAAGTATGGCTACACCTTC. This encodes CSVLSRGKYGYTF.

This chain joins TRBV6-6 and TRBJ1-2, with 10 bases matching TRBD1. This CDR3 is built from 12 residues. Trimming took 8 bases from V and 6 from J; bases not matched to a gene: 3. Germline CDR1 and CDR2: MNHNY and SVGAGI (reference sequence). This CDR3 reads CASVDRGDGYTF. The DNA of the CDR3 is TGTGCCAGCGTGGACAGGGGGGATGGCTACACCTTC.

J is TRBJ2-1 and V is TRBV11-2, with D possibly matching TRBD2 (5 bases). The germline V and J ends were trimmed by 2 bases and 7 bases, with 15 bases remaining between them. The length of the CDR3 is 15 residues. The V gene's germline CDR1 is SGHAT and CDR2 FQNNGV. In nucleotides, the CDR3 is TGTGCCAGCAGCTTAAGCGGAGCCCCTGGGAATGAGCAGTTCTTC. This sequence encodes CASSLSGAPGNEQFF.

V gene TRBV5-8 combines with J gene TRBJ2-2, with D possibly being TRBD1 (6 bases). The germline V gene has CDR1 SGHTS and CDR2 YDEGEE. The CDR3 is 16 amino acids. Deletions cut 5 bases from V and 3 bases from J, with 17 bases between. The CDR3 loop is CASSHETGSYTGELFF. The CDR3 nucleotides are TGTGCCAGCAGTCATGAGACAGGATCTTACACCGGGGAGCTGTTTTTT. Based on the CDR3 plus reference TRBV5-8 and TRBJ2-2, the full variable domain is EAGVTQSPTHLIKTRGQQATLRCSPISGHTSVYWYQQALGLGLQFLLWYDEGEERNRGNFPPRFSGRQFPNYSSELNVNALELEDSALYLCASSHETGSYTGELFFGEGSRLTVL.

The V call is TRBV27, the J call TRBJ2-1; D unresolved. CDR3 size: 12 residues. Per the germline V gene, CDR1 is MNHEY and CDR2 is SMNVEV (reference sequence). Trimming took 5 bases from V and 6 from J, leaving 8 bases between them. CDR3 residues: CASSNLGNEQFF. The CDR3 DNA follows: TGTGCCAGCAGTAACCTAGGCAATGAGCAGTTCTTC.

The J gene is TRBJ2-7, the V gene TRBV13, with TRBD2 identical over 11 bases. The CDR3 covers 17 residues. Germline CDR1 reads PRHDT; CDR2 reads FYEKMQ (reference sequence). The V and J ends lost 5 bases and 6 bases, in that order; junction bases with no gene match: 15. The CDR3 is CASSPTGTSGTHGEQYF. The CDR3 DNA reads TGTGCCAGCAGCCCAACCGGGACTAGCGGCACTCACGGCGAGCAGTACTTC.

The chain joins TRBV4-2 to TRBJ2-4; D may be TRBD2 (6 bases). The germline V gene encodes CDR1 LGHNA and CDR2 YNFKEQ. This CDR3 has 15 residues. V dropped 2 bases and J dropped 8 bases, with 16 bases sitting between them. The CDR3 region is CASSQRAEGMDIQYF. Written as DNA, the CDR3 is TGTGCCAGCAGCCAACGAGCGGAGGGGATGGACATTCAGTACTTC.

This clone has more than one count but fewer than ten. This chain joins TRBV18 and TRBJ1-3; no clear D. The CDR3 consists of 15 residues. The germline V gene encodes CDR1 KGHSH and CDR2 LQKENI. With 3 bases removed from V and 0 bases from J, the gap between germline ends came to 9 bases. The CDR3 is CASSPGVSSGNTIYF. In nucleotides, the CDR3 is TGTGCCAGCTCACCCGGTGTAAGCTCTGGAAACACCATATATTTT.